Listed below are T cell receptor beta chains from one sample, sequenced in a study of T-cell memory formation after mild COVID-19. TCRdb analysed the 5' RACE reads with MiXCR anew, one entry per CDR3 protein. The sample lists 150,000 to 200,000 distinct CDR3 sequences; approximately 15% were seen once. What was sequenced was PBMCs or a T cell subset sorted from them (not recorded which). These receptors were taken from an adult woman who had mild COVID-19 (a few samples of this study predate the infection). Cell type and time point are not known. Each CDR3 is given with its conserved first and last residue. Each record gives: CDR3 DNA, CDR3 protein, J gene, CDR3 length, D gene, V gene, clone size. The D gene is left open where the match is weak. Size tells how often a clone was seen (once, few, many) or the class of an expanded clone, and some rows leave it out.

TGTGCCAGCAGTTCCCTCGGGGGGAGGTCCTACGAGCAGTACTTC | CASSSLGGRSYEQYF | TRBJ2-7 | 15 | TRBD2 | TRBV12-3/TRBV12-4 | few
TGCGCCAGCAGCCAATCGACGCCTAGCACAGATACGCAGTATTTT | CASSQSTPSTDTQYF | TRBJ2-3 | 15 | NA | TRBV4-1 | NA
TGTGCCAGCAGTTACTCCGATTGGACGTCGACCACCGGGGAGCTGTTTTTT | CASSYSDWTSTTGELFF | TRBJ2-2 | 17 | NA | TRBV6-5 | NA
TGTGCCAGCAGTTACGAGGGAGCGGGCGAGCAGTACTTC | CASSYEGAGEQYF | TRBJ2-7 | 13 | NA | TRBV6-5 | many
TGTGCCAGCAGGGCGGGACTAAGGAGCGGGGAGCTGTTTTTT | CASRAGLRSGELFF | TRBJ2-2 | 14 | TRBD2 | TRBV12-3/TRBV12-4 | NA
TGCAGGGGGCAGGGATATGGCTACACCTTC | CRGQGYGYTF | TRBJ1-2 | 10 | NA | TRBV20-1 | few
TGTGCCAGCAGCCAAGATGGGGGGCGGGATGGCTACACCTTC | CASSQDGGRDGYTF | TRBJ1-2 | 14 | NA | TRBV14 | few
TGTGCCAGCAGCTTAGTATTCGGGCAGTACAATAATTCACCCCTCCACTTT | CASSLVFGQYNNSPLHF | TRBJ1-6 | 17 | NA | TRBV21-1 | NA
TGTGCCACCAGTCCGGGAGCCATAGCCAAAAACATTCAGTACTTC | CATSPGAIAKNIQYF | TRBJ2-4 | 15 | NA | TRBV24-1 | few
TGTGCCAGCAGCCCGACAAGGGGTCGAACCTACGAGCAGTACTTC | CASSPTRGRTYEQYF | TRBJ2-7 | 15 | NA | TRBV4-2 | few
TGTGCCAGCAGCCAGACAGAGACCCAGTACTTC | CASSQTETQYF | TRBJ2-5 | 11 | NA | TRBV14 | few
TGTGCCAGCAGCTACGGGAGGGAGGGTACGCAGTATTTT | CASSYGREGTQYF | TRBJ2-3 | 13 | TRBD2 | TRBV7-2 | few
TGTGCCAGCAGTACGGGGGCGTCCTCTGGGGCCAACGTCCTGACTTTC | CASSTGASSGANVLTF | TRBJ2-6 | 16 | NA | TRBV4-2 | few
TGTGCCAGCAGCGCCGCCCGGACAGGGTATGAGACCCAGTACTTC | CASSAARTGYETQYF | TRBJ2-5 | 15 | TRBD1 | TRBV11-3 | NA
TGTGCCAGCAGCCAAGTCCTGGGAGCCGGGGAGCTGTTTTTT | CASSQVLGAGELFF | TRBJ2-2 | 14 | NA | TRBV3-1 | NA
TGTGCCACCAAGGCCCACGGATCGAACACTGAAGCTTTCTTT | CATKAHGSNTEAFF | TRBJ1-1 | 14 | NA | TRBV24-1 | few
TGCAGCGTTGAAGACTACCTTAACACCGGGGAGCTGTTTTTT | CSVEDYLNTGELFF | TRBJ2-2 | 14 | NA | TRBV29-1 | NA
TGTGCCAGCAGTTCAACTAGCGGGAGGGAACACGGTACGCAGTATTTT | CASSSTSGREHGTQYF | TRBJ2-3 | 16 | TRBD2 | TRBV27 | few
TGCGCCAGCAGCGTCGCCCGCACAGATACGCAGTATTTT | CASSVARTDTQYF | TRBJ2-3 | 13 | NA | TRBV5-1 | few
TGCAGCGTTGGAGGGGGCGGAAACACCATATATTTT | CSVGGGGNTIYF | TRBJ1-3 | 12 | TRBD1 | TRBV29-1 | NA
TGCAGCGTTGTAGGAGCGGTAACCTACGAGCAGTACTTC | CSVVGAVTYEQYF | TRBJ2-7 | 13 | NA | TRBV29-1 | NA
TGTGCCAGCAGTGGTGAACGTGTGGGGGCCTACAATGAGCAGTTCTTC | CASSGERVGAYNEQFF | TRBJ2-1 | 16 | NA | TRBV2 | few
TGTGCCAGCAGCGGGATCTATAGCAATCAGCCCCAGCATTTT | CASSGIYSNQPQHF | TRBJ1-5 | 14 | NA | TRBV5-5 | few
TGCGCCAGCACCCGTGGGGGGCAATACCAAGAGACCCAGTACTTC | CASTRGGQYQETQYF | TRBJ2-5 | 15 | NA | TRBV5-1 | many
TGCGCCAGCAGCTTGGTCCTCGGGCTCGGTAACTCTGGAAACACCATATATTTT | CASSLVLGLGNSGNTIYF | TRBJ1-3 | 18 | NA | TRBV5-1 | NA
TGTGCCAGCAGTTTTGGGGGTCACCCGCGGGCTTTCTTT | CASSFGGHPRAFF | TRBJ1-1 | 13 | NA | TRBV27 | few
TGTGCCTGGAGTGTAGGGAATGAAAAACTGTTTTTT | CAWSVGNEKLFF | TRBJ1-4 | 12 | NA | TRBV30 | NA
TGCGCCAGCAGCCCCGGGACAGTAGAAGAGACCCAGTACTTC | CASSPGTVEETQYF | TRBJ2-5 | 14 | TRBD1 | TRBV5-1 | NA
TGTGCCAGCAGTACGATGGTTGTAAACACTGAAGCTTTCTTT | CASSTMVVNTEAFF | TRBJ1-1 | 14 | NA | TRBV6-7 | NA
TGCGCCAGCAGCCGAGGACTAGCGGGGACGGGGGAGCTGTTTTTT | CASSRGLAGTGELFF | TRBJ2-2 | 15 | TRBD2 | TRBV4-1 | NA
TGCGCCAGCAGCACCGCAATCGGACCGACCGAGCAGTACTTC | CASSTAIGPTEQYF | TRBJ2-7 | 14 | NA | TRBV5-1 | NA
TGTGACAGCAGTTACTCGGTACTAGCGGGATGGGAAGATACGCAGTATTTT | CDSSYSVLAGWEDTQYF | TRBJ2-3 | 17 | TRBD2 | TRBV6-2/TRBV6-3 | NA
TGCAGCGTTGATCCCCTCGGACAGGGTACGGGGGAGCAGTACTTC | CSVDPLGQGTGEQYF | TRBJ2-7 | 15 | TRBD1 | TRBV29-1 | NA
TGTGCCAGCAGCTTAGGGGGAGCGGGAGGCTCCGAGCAGTACTTC | CASSLGGAGGSEQYF | TRBJ2-7 | 15 | TRBD2 | TRBV11-2 | NA
TGCAGTGCTAAAAAGGGACAGATCACTGAAGCTTTCTTT | CSAKKGQITEAFF | TRBJ1-1 | 13 | TRBD1 | TRBV20-1 | NA
TGTGCCAGCAGCCCCGGGACAGGGTTCTACGAGCAGTACTTC | CASSPGTGFYEQYF | TRBJ2-7 | 14 | TRBD1 | TRBV7-8 | many
TGCAGTGCTAGACAGAGCAATCAGCCCCAGCATTTT | CSARQSNQPQHF | TRBJ1-5 | 12 | NA | TRBV20-1 | NA
TGTGCCACCAGCAGAGCTGGGGGCACCACTGAAGCTTTCTTT | CATSRAGGTTEAFF | TRBJ1-1 | 14 | NA | TRBV15 | NA
TGTGCCAGCTCACCGCCCGGGGTACGGGCCGGCGAGCAGTACTTC | CASSPPGVRAGEQYF | TRBJ2-7 | 15 | NA | TRBV18 | NA
TGCAGTGGGACACCTCACATGAACACTGAAGCTTTCTTT | CSGTPHMNTEAFF | TRBJ1-1 | 13 | NA | TRBV20-1 | few
TGCGCCAGCAGCAGATCCCATCTGAGGGACTCCCTTTCCTACAATGAGCAGTTCTTC | CASSRSHLRDSLSYNEQFF | TRBJ2-1 | 19 | NA | TRBV4-1 | few
TGTGCCAGCAGGGGGACAGGCAATCAGCCCCAGCATTTT | CASRGTGNQPQHF | TRBJ1-5 | 13 | TRBD1 | TRBV12-3/TRBV12-4 | few
TGCGCCAGCAGCTTGGACCAAGCGGCCAAAAACATTCAGTACTTC | CASSLDQAAKNIQYF | TRBJ2-4 | 15 | NA | TRBV5-1 | few
TGTGCCAGCAGCCAGGAGGACAGGGCGGGTCAGCCCCAGCATTTT | CASSQEDRAGQPQHF | TRBJ1-5 | 15 | TRBD1 | TRBV4-2 | NA
TGTGCCAGCAGCCAATATTTCTCAGATACGCAGTATTTT | CASSQYFSDTQYF | TRBJ2-3 | 13 | NA | TRBV14 | few
TGTGCCACCAGTCTTACCGGGACTAGCGGGTTCGCGTACCAAGAGACCCAGTACTTC | CATSLTGTSGFAYQETQYF | TRBJ2-5 | 19 | TRBD2 | TRBV24-1 | NA
TGTGCCAGCAGGGTGGACAGCAGCACAGATACGCAGTATTTT | CASRVDSSTDTQYF | TRBJ2-3 | 14 | NA | TRBV6-5 | NA
TGTGCCAGCAGTGACTCCGGAAGGTTTGAGGATATCGGCTACGAGCAGTACTTC | CASSDSGRFEDIGYEQYF | TRBJ2-7 | 18 | NA | TRBV25-1 | few